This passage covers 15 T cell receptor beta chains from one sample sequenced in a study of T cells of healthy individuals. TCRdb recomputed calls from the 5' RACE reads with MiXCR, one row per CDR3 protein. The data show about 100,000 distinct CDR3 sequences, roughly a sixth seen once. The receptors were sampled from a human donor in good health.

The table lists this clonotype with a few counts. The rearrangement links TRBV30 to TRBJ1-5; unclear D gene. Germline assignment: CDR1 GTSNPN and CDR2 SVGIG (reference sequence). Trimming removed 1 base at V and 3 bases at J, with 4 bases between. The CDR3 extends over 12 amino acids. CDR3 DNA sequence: TGTGCCTGGAGTGACTACAATCAGCCCCAGCATTTT. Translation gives CAWSDYNQPQHF.

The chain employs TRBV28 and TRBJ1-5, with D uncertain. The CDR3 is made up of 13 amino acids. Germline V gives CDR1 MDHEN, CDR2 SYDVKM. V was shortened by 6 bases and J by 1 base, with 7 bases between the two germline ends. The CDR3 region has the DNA TGTGCCAGCAGGGAGAGGAGCAATCAGCCCCAGCATTTT. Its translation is CASRERSNQPQHF.

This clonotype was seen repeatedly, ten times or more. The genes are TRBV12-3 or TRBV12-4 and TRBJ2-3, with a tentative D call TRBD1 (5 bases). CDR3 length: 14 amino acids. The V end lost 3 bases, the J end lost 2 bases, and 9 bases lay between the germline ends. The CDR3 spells CASSFDSNTDTQYF. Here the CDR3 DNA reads TGTGCCAGCAGTTTCGACAGCAACACAGATACGCAGTATTTT.

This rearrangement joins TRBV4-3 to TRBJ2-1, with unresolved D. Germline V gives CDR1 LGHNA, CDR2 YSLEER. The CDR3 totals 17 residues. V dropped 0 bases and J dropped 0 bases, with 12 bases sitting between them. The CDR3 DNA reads TGCGCCAGCAGCCAAGATCTAGGGCGTCACTCCTACAATGAGCAGTTCTTC. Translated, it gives CASSQDLGRHSYNEQFF.

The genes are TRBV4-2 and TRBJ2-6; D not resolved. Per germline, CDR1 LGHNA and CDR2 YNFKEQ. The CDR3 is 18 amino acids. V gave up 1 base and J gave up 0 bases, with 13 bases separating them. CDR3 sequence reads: CASSQGSGVNSGANVLTF. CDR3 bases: TGTGCCAGCAGCCAAGGAAGTGGGGTCAACTCTGGGGCCAACGTCCTGACTTTC.

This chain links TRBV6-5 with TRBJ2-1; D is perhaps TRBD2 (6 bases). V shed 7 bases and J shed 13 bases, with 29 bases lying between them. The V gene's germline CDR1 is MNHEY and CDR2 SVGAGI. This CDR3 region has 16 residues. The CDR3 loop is CASNPTPSATSPSQFF. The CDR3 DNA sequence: TGTGCCAGCAACCCCACCCCGAGTGCAACTAGCCCATCTCAGTTCTTC.

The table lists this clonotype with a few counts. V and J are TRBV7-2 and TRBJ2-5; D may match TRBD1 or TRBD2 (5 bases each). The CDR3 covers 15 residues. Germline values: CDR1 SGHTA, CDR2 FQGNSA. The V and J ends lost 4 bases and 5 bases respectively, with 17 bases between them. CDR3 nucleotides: TGTGCCAGCAGCTCTCTACCCGGGGCCGCGGAGACCCAGTACTTC. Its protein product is CASSSLPGAAETQYF.

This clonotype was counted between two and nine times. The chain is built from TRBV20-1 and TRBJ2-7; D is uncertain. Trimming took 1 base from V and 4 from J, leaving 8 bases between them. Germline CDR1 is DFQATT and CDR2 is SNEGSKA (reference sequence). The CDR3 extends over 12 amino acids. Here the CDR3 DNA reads TGCAGTGCTAGAGTTGTGGAGTACGAGCAGTACTTC. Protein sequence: CSARVVEYEQYF.

The CDR3 sequence is CASSWVAGVSYEQFF. Here the CDR3 DNA reads TGTGCCAGCAGCTGGGTAGCGGGAGTCTCTTATGAGCAGTTCTTC. J is TRBJ2-1 and V is TRBV5-6; 9 bases align to TRBD2. Germline V CDR1 and CDR2: SGHDT, YYEEEE. The length of the CDR3 is 15 residues. V lost 3 bases, J lost 8 bases, and 9 bases stayed unmatched.

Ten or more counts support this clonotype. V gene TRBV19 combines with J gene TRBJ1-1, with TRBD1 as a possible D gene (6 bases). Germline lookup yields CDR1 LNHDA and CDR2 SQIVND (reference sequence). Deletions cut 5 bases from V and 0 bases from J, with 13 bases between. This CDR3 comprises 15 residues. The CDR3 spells CASSPTQGLNTEAFF. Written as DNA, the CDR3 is TGTGCCAGTAGTCCTACACAGGGTCTGAACACTGAAGCTTTCTTT.

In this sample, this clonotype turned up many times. CDR3 coding DNA: TGCAGTGCTAGTCACGGAATCAATCAGCCCCAGCATTTT. Amino acids: CSASHGINQPQHF. The rearrangement uses TRBV20-1 and TRBJ1-5, with unresolved D. Germline CDR1 reads DFQATT; CDR2 reads SNEGSKA (reference sequence). Deletions cut 3 bases from V and 3 bases from J, with 9 bases between. The CDR3 is 13 residues long.

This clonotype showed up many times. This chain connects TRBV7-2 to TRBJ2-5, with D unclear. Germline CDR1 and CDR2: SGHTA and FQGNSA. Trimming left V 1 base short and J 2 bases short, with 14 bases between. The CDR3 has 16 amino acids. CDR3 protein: CASSLEAWRLQETQYF. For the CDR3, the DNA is TGTGCCAGCAGCTTAGAAGCTTGGCGTTTACAAGAGACCCAGTACTTC.

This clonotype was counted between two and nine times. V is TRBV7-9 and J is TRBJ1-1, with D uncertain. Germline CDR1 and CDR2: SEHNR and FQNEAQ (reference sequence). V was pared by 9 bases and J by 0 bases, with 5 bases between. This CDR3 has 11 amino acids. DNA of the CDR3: TGTGCCAGTACAATGAACACTGAAGCTTTCTTT. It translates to CASTMNTEAFF.

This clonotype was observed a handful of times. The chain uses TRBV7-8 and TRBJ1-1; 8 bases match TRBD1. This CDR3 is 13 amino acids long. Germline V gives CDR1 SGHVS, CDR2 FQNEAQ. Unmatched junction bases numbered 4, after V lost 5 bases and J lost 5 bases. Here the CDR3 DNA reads TGTGCCAGCAGCCCCAGGGGGCTGACTGAAGCTTTCTTT. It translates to CASSPRGLTEAFF.

This chain's CDR3 is CASTPTPMNTEAFF. The CDR3 DNA reads as TGTGCCAGCACCCCGACCCCTATGAACACTGAAGCTTTCTTT. V and J are TRBV12-3 or TRBV12-4 and TRBJ1-1; D gene ambiguous. V lost 7 bases and J lost 0, with 12 bases in between. The CDR3 loop spans 14 amino acids.